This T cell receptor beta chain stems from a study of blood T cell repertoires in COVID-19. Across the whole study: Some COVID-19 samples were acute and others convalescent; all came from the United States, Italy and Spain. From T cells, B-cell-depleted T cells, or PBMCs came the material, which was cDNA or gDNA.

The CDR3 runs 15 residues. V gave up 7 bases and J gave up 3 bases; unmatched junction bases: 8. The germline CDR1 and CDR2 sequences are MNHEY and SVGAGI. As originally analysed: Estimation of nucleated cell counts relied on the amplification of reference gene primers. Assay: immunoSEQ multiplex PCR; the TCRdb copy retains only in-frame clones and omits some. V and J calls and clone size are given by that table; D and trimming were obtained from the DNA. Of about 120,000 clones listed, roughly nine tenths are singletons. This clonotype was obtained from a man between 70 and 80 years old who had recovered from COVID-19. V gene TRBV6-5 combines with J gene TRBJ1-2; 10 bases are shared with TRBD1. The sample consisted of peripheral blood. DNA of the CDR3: TGTGCCAGCATGGGGGGGGGACAGGGGTACTATGGCTACACCTTC. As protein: CASMGGGQGYYGYTF.